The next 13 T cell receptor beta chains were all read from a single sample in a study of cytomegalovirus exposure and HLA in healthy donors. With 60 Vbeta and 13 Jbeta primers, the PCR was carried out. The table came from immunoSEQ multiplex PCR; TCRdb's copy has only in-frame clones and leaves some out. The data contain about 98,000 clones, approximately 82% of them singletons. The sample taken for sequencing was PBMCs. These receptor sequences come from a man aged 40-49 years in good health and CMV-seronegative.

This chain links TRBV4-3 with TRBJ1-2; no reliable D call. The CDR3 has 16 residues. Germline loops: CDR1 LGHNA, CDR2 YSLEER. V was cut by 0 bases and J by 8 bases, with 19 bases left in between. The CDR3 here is CASSQELTLGPYGYTF. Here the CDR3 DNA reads TGCGCCAGCAGCCAAGAACTGACCTTGGGCCCGTACGGCTACACCTTC.

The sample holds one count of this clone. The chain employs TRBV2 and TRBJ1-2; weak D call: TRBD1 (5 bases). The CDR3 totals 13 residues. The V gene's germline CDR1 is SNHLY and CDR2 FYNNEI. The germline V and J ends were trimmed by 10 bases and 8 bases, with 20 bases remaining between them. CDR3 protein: CATPPAGVGGYTF. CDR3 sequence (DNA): TGTGCCACCCCCCCCGCGGGGGTCGGGGGCTACACCTTC.

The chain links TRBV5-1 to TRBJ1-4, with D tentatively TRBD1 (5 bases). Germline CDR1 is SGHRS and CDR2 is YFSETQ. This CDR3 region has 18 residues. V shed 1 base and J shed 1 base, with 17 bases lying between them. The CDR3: CASSLSGMGLGTNEKLFF. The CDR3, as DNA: TGCGCCAGCAGCTTGTCCGGCATGGGGCTTGGAACTAATGAAAAACTGTTTTTT.

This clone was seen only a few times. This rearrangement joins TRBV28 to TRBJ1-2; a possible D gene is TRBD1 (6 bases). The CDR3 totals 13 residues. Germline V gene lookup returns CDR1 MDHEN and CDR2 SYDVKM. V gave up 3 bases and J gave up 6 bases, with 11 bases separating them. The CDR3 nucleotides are TGTGCCAGCAGTTTGGGGGCTCGGGATGGCTACACCTTC. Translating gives CASSLGARDGYTF.

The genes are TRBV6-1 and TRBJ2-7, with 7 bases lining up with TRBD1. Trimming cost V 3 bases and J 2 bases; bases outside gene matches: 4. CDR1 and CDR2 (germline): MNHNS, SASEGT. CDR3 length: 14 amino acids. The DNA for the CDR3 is TGTGCCAGCAGTGATGGCGACAGGGCCTACGAGCAGTACTTC. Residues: CASSDGDRAYEQYF.

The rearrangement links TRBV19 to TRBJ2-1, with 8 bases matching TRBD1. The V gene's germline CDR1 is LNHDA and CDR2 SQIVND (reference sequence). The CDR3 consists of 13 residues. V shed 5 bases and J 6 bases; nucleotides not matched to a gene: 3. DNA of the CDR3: TGTGCCAGTAGTCGGACAGGGAGCAATGAGCAGTTCTTC. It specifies CASSRTGSNEQFF.

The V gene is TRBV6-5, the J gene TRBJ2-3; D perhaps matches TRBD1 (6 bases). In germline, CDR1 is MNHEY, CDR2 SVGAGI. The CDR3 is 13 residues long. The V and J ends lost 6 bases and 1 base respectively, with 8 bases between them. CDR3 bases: TGTGCCAGCAGATGGACAGGCACAGATACGCAGTATTTT. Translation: CASRWTGTDTQYF.

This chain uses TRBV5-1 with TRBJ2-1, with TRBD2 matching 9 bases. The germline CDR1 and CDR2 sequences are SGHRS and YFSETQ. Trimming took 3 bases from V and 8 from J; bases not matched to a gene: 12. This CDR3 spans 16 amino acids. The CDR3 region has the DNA TGCGCCAGCAGCTGGGCCGGGCGGGGGGGCCATTATGAGCAGTTCTTC. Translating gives CASSWAGRGGHYEQFF.

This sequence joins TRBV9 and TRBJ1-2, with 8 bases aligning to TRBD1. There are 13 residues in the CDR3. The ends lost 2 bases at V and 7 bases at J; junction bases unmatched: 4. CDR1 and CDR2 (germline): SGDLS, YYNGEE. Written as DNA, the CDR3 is TGTGCCAGCAGCGTCGGACAGGGTGGTGGCTACACCTTC. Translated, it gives CASSVGQGGGYTF.

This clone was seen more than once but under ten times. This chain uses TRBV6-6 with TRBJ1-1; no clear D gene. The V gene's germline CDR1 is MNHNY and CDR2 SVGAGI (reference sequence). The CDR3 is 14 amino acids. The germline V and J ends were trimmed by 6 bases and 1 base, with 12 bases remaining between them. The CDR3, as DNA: TGTGCCAGCAGCCCAGGACTTGGGAACACTGAAGCTTTCTTT. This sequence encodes CASSPGLGNTEAFF.

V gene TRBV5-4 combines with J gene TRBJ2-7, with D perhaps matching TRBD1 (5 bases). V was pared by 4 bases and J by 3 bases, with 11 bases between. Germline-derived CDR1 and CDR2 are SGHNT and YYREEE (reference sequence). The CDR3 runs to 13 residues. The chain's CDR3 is CASSRKTDYEQYF. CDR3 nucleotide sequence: TGTGCCAGCAGCCGCAAGACAGACTACGAGCAGTACTTC.

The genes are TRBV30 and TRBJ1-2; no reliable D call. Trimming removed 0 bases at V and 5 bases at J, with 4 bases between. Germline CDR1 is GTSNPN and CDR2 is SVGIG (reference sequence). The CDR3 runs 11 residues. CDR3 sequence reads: CAWSVQYGYTF. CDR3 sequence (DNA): TGTGCCTGGAGTGTGCAGTATGGCTACACCTTC. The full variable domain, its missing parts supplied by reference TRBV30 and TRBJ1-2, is SQTIHQWPATLVQPVGSPLSLECTVEGTSNPNLYWYRQAAGRGLQLLFYSVGIGQISSEVPQNLSASRPQDRQFILSSKKLLLSDSGFYLCAWSVQYGYTFGSGTRLTVV.

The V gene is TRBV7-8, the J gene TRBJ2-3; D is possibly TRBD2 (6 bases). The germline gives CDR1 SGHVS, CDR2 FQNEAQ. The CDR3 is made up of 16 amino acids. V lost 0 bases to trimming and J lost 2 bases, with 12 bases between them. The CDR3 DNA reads TGTGCCAGCAGCTTAGCAGCGGCGGGGCTCACAGATACGCAGTATTTT. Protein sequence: CASSLAAAGLTDTQYF.